Presented here are 27 T cell receptor beta chains from one specimen sequenced in a study of long-term antiretroviral therapy in people with HIV. Researchers ran immunoSEQ v3.0 at survey level. The protocol was immunoSEQ multiplex PCR, while the TCRdb copy is restricted to in-frame clones and leaves out a portion. The table lists some 35,000 clones, roughly 74% of them singletons. This material consisted of unsorted PBMCs, taken 3 years after starting antiretroviral therapy. These receptors were obtained from a middle-aged man with HIV.

The chain employs TRBV5-4 and TRBJ2-3; 11 bases map to TRBD1. Losses at the gene ends were 5 bases for V and 4 bases for J; bases not matched to a gene: 9. In germline, CDR1 is SGHNT, CDR2 YYREEE (reference sequence). The CDR3 covers 16 residues. The CDR3 nucleotides read TGTGCCAGCAGGAATCCGGGACAGGGGGGCGCAGATACGCAGTATTTT. Its translation is CASRNPGQGGADTQYF. Variable domain in full (rest from reference TRBV5-4 and TRBJ2-3): ETGVTQSPTHLIKTRGQQVTLRCSSQSGHNTVSWYQQALGQGPQFIFQYYREEENGRGNFPPRFSGLQFPNYSSELNVNALELDDSALYLCASRNPGQGGADTQYFGPGTRLTVL.

The chain carries TRBV9 and TRBJ1-3; no clear D. V was pared by 3 bases and J by 0 bases, with 7 bases between. The CDR3 has 14 amino acids. Germline V lookup: CDR1 SGDLS, CDR2 YYNGEE. The CDR3 loop is CASSESGSGNTIYF. CDR3 bases: TGTGCCAGCAGCGAGTCAGGCTCTGGAAACACCATATATTTT.

This sequence joins TRBV7-6 and TRBJ2-2; 7 nucleotides agree with TRBD2. V lost 5 bases, J lost 0 bases, and 6 bases stayed unmatched. The CDR3 extends over 16 amino acids. Germline CDR1 is SGHVS and CDR2 is FNYEAQ. This chain's CDR3 is CASSPVGGTNTGELFF. In nucleotides, the CDR3 is TGTGCCAGCAGCCCCGTCGGGGGGACGAACACCGGGGAGCTGTTTTTT. Looking up the rest from reference TRBV7-6 and TRBJ2-2 gives the full variable domain: GAGVSQSPRYKVTKRGQDVALRCDPISGHVSLYWYRQALGQGPEFLTYFNYEAQQDKSGLPNDRFSAERPEGSISTLTIQRTEQRDSAMYRCASSPVGGTNTGELFFGEGSRLTVL.

The chain has TRBV10-1 and TRBJ2-1; D might be TRBD2 (6 bases). The CDR3 sequence is 13 residues long. Trimming took 10 bases from V and 5 from J, leaving 15 bases between them. Germline assignment: CDR1 WNHNN and CDR2 SYGVQD (reference sequence). DNA of the CDR3: TGCGCCAACCCAGGAGGGCCCAACAATGAGCAGTTCTTC. Its protein product is CANPGGPNNEQFF.

The chain couples TRBV25-1 to TRBJ2-2, with 8 bases fitting TRBD2. V was clipped by 8 bases and J by 3 bases; unmatched bases: 14. This CDR3 is 17 amino acids long. The V gene's germline CDR1 is MGHDK and CDR2 SYGVNS. DNA for the CDR3: TGTGCCAGCTCTACATGGGGCGGGAGGAAGGACACCGGGGAGCTGTTTTTT. As protein: CASSTWGGRKDTGELFF.

This chain connects TRBV28 to TRBJ1-2, with a tentative D call TRBD1 (5 bases). In germline, CDR1 is MDHEN, CDR2 SYDVKM. This CDR3 has 12 amino acids. Trimming removed 5 bases from V and 8 bases from J, with 12 bases in between. CDR3 DNA: TGTGCCAGCAGTACCCCGGGGGGAGGCTACACCTTC. As protein: CASSTPGGGYTF.

This chain links TRBV10-3 with TRBJ1-2; maybe TRBD1 (5 bases). Trimming took 2 bases from V and 5 from J, leaving 12 bases between them. The V gene's germline CDR1 is ENHRY and CDR2 SYGVKD. The CDR3 is made up of 14 amino acids. CDR3 protein: CAISEGAGVYGYTF. The CDR3, as DNA: TGTGCCATCAGTGAGGGGGCGGGCGTATATGGCTACACCTTC.

The chain has TRBV19 and TRBJ2-7; D might be TRBD1 (6 bases). Trimming pared 2 bases from V and 5 bases from J, leaving 13 bases between. This CDR3 comprises 14 residues. Per the germline V gene, CDR1 is LNHDA and CDR2 is SQIVND (reference sequence). The CDR3 sequence is CASSIIGRDNEQYF. The CDR3 DNA reads as TGTGCCAGTAGTATAATCGGCAGGGACAACGAGCAGTACTTC.

The V gene is TRBV28, the J gene TRBJ2-7; D is uncertain. Germline CDR1 reads MDHEN; CDR2 reads SYDVKM. The CDR3 has 14 residues. V was trimmed by 5 bases and J by 6 bases, leaving 17 bases between them. This CDR3 reads CASSLIQRTGEQYF. The CDR3 bases are TGTGCCAGCAGTCTAATACAGCGCACGGGCGAGCAGTACTTC.

The chain carries TRBV28 and TRBJ2-6; a weak D match, TRBD1 (6 bases). The V end was cut by 6 bases, the J end by 0 bases, with 18 bases between. CDR3 length: 18 residues. Germline V gene sequence: CDR1 MDHEN, CDR2 SYDVKM. The CDR3 DNA is TGTGCCAGCAGCCTCCCCGGACAGTCCGCCTCTGGGGCCAACGTCCTGACTTTC. Protein sequence: CASSLPGQSASGANVLTF.

This clone has a handful of counts. The genes are TRBV11-2 and TRBJ1-5; no firm D call. In germline, CDR1 is SGHAT, CDR2 FQNNGV. The CDR3 contains 12 residues. Trimming pared 0 bases from V and 7 bases from J, leaving 4 bases between. The CDR3 DNA follows: TGTGCCAGCAGCTTAGAAGGGCAGCCCCAGCATTTT. It yields the protein CASSLEGQPQHF.

The chain is built from TRBV6-5 and TRBJ1-3, with 7 bases that match TRBD1. This CDR3 comprises 15 residues. After removal of 7 bases from V and 1 base from J, the junction contained 7 bases not matched to a gene. Germline loops: CDR1 MNHEY, CDR2 SVGAGI. For the CDR3, the DNA is TGTGCCAGCACCGCAGGGGGGTTTTCTGGAAACACCATATATTTT. The encoded protein is CASTAGGFSGNTIYF.

J is TRBJ2-3 and V is TRBV28; no clear D. Between the trimmed V and J ends, which lost 2 bases and 5 bases, there was a span of 11 bases. The germline V gene has CDR1 MDHEN and CDR2 SYDVKM. The CDR3 consists of 14 residues. The CDR3, as DNA: TGTGCCAGCAGTTTACATTTCCTGGGAGATACGCAGTATTTT. Its protein is CASSLHFLGDTQYF.

V and J are TRBV7-2 and TRBJ2-7; 11 nucleotides agree with TRBD2. Germline trimming cut 4 bases from V and 4 bases from J; bases unmatched to any gene: 15. Germline V gene sequence: CDR1 SGHTA, CDR2 FQGNSA. This CDR3 contains 18 residues. The CDR3 coding sequence is TGTGCCAGCAGCTCGCCCTTATATACACTAGCGGGAGAGTACGAGCAGTACTTC. It yields the protein CASSSPLYTLAGEYEQYF.

The gene calls are TRBV7-2 and TRBJ1-1, with 7 nucleotides matching TRBD1. The CDR3 has 16 amino acids. Germline V gene sequence: CDR1 SGHTA, CDR2 FQGNSA. Trimming removed 5 bases from V and 2 bases from J; junction bases left unmatched: 11. The CDR3 region is CASSHQGGRGNTEAFF. The CDR3 nucleotides read TGTGCCAGCAGCCATCAGGGGGGCAGGGGAAACACTGAAGCTTTCTTT.

About this clone itself: A read error may produce the germline difference seen at one junction end. This sequence joins TRBV7-7 and TRBJ2-3; tentative D call: TRBD1 (6 bases). Germline CDR1 is SSHAT and CDR2 is FNYEAQ (reference sequence). This CDR3 spans 14 amino acids. CDR3 sequence: CASSLGGSSDTQYF. DNA for the CDR3: TGTGCTAGCAGCTTAGGGGGTTCTTCAGATACGCAGTATTTT.

The rearrangement links TRBV9 to TRBJ1-2; D remains ambiguous. Looked up from germline, CDR1 is SGDLS and CDR2 is YYNGEE. The CDR3 contains 13 residues. V dropped 0 bases and J dropped 6 bases, with 9 bases sitting between them. CDR3 in amino acids: CASSVVSGDGYTF. The CDR3 nucleotides are TGTGCCAGCAGCGTAGTCTCCGGGGATGGCTACACCTTC.

The rearrangement joins TRBV6-6 to TRBJ2-7; no clear D. The germline V gene has CDR1 MNHNY and CDR2 SVGAGI (reference sequence). Trimming took 6 bases from V and 4 from J, leaving 7 bases between them. CDR3 length: 11 residues. CDR3 nucleotide sequence: TGTGCCAGCAGCCTCAAGTACGAGCAGTACTTC. This translates into CASSLKYEQYF.

The gene calls are TRBV7-2 and TRBJ2-5; 8 nucleotides line up with TRBD2. The germline V gene encodes CDR1 SGHTA and CDR2 FQGNSA. There are 16 residues in the CDR3. V trimming: 5 bases; J trimming: 7 bases; junction bases outside the gene matches: 15. The CDR3 coding sequence is TGTGCCAGCAGCCTAACAGCGGGGGCCAATGGGGGGACCCAGTACTTC. As protein: CASSLTAGANGGTQYF. The variable domain in full, completed from reference TRBV7-2 and TRBJ2-5, reads GAGVSQSPSNKVTEKGKDVELRCDPISGHTALYWYRQSLGQGLEFLIYFQGNSAPDKSGLPSDRFSAERTGGSVSTLTIQRTQQEDSAVYLCASSLTAGANGGTQYFGPGTRLLVL.

The rearrangement uses TRBV7-2 and TRBJ1-4; tentative D call: TRBD1 (6 bases). This CDR3 has 13 residues. The ends were cut back, 7 bases at V and 3 bases at J, with 9 bases in the middle. Germline V lookup: CDR1 SGHTA, CDR2 FQGNSA. CDR3 bases: TGTGCCAGCACTAGGGGGTCTAATGAAAAACTGTTTTTT. This translates into CASTRGSNEKLFF.

The chain joins TRBV4-3 to TRBJ2-2; 10 bases are shared with TRBD2. Losses at the gene ends were 0 bases for V and 1 base for J; bases not matched to a gene: 8. The V gene's germline CDR1 is LGHNA and CDR2 YSLEER. The CDR3 has 19 residues. In DNA, the CDR3 is TGCGCCAGCAGCCAAGATCCTCCAGCGGGAGGGGGGAACACCGGGGAGCTGTTTTTT. Its protein product is CASSQDPPAGGGNTGELFF.

This CDR3 reads CASSYRETQYF. CDR3 bases: TGTGCCAGCAGTTACCGGGAGACCCAGTACTTC. The chain joins TRBV6-5 to TRBJ2-5; D remains unclear. This CDR3 is 11 amino acids long. Germline V lookup: CDR1 MNHEY, CDR2 SVGAGI. Between the trimmed V and J ends, which lost 2 bases and 5 bases, there was a span of 3 bases.

The rearrangement uses TRBV27 and TRBJ1-6; D is uncertain. Germline assignment: CDR1 MNHEY and CDR2 SMNVEV (reference sequence). V lost 2 bases and J 1 base, leaving 12 bases between the germline ends. The length of the CDR3 is 17 residues. The CDR3 DNA reads TGTGCCAGCAGTTTAACGGCAGCGGCGTCCTATAATTCACCCCTCCACTTT. Protein: CASSLTAAASYNSPLHF.

The chain joins TRBV7-2 to TRBJ2-3; D is ambiguous. V lost 1 base, J lost 6 bases, and 5 bases lay in between. Germline V gene data show CDR1 as SGHTA and CDR2 as FQGNSA. The CDR3 is 12 residues long. The chain's CDR3 is CASSLVYDTQYF. CDR3 nucleotides: TGTGCCAGCAGCTTAGTGTACGATACGCAGTATTTT.

The chain has TRBV4-2 and TRBJ1-2; no reliable D call. Germline CDR1 and CDR2: LGHNA and YNFKEQ. Deletions cut 0 bases from V and 0 bases from J, with 11 bases between. The length of the CDR3 is 16 residues. This CDR3 reads CASSQEVTVTNYGYTF. The CDR3 DNA follows: TGTGCCAGCAGCCAAGAAGTAACAGTTACTAACTATGGCTACACCTTC.

This sequence joins TRBV5-1 and TRBJ2-2; no reliable D call. Trimming cost V 0 bases and J 6 bases, with 9 bases left between them. This CDR3 comprises 14 residues. From germline, CDR1 is SGHRS and CDR2 YFSETQ. CDR3 residues: CASSLGRGAGELFF. The CDR3 nucleotides are TGCGCCAGCAGCTTGGGGCGCGGAGCCGGGGAGCTGTTTTTT.

V gene TRBV2 combines with J gene TRBJ2-3; D is uncertain. Trimming took off 7 bases at V and 3 bases at J, with 8 bases between the two ends. The CDR3 is made up of 12 amino acids. Germline loops: CDR1 SNHLY, CDR2 FYNNEI. CDR3 region: CASTSTTDTQYF. CDR3 coding DNA: TGTGCCAGCACTAGTACAACAGATACGCAGTATTTT.